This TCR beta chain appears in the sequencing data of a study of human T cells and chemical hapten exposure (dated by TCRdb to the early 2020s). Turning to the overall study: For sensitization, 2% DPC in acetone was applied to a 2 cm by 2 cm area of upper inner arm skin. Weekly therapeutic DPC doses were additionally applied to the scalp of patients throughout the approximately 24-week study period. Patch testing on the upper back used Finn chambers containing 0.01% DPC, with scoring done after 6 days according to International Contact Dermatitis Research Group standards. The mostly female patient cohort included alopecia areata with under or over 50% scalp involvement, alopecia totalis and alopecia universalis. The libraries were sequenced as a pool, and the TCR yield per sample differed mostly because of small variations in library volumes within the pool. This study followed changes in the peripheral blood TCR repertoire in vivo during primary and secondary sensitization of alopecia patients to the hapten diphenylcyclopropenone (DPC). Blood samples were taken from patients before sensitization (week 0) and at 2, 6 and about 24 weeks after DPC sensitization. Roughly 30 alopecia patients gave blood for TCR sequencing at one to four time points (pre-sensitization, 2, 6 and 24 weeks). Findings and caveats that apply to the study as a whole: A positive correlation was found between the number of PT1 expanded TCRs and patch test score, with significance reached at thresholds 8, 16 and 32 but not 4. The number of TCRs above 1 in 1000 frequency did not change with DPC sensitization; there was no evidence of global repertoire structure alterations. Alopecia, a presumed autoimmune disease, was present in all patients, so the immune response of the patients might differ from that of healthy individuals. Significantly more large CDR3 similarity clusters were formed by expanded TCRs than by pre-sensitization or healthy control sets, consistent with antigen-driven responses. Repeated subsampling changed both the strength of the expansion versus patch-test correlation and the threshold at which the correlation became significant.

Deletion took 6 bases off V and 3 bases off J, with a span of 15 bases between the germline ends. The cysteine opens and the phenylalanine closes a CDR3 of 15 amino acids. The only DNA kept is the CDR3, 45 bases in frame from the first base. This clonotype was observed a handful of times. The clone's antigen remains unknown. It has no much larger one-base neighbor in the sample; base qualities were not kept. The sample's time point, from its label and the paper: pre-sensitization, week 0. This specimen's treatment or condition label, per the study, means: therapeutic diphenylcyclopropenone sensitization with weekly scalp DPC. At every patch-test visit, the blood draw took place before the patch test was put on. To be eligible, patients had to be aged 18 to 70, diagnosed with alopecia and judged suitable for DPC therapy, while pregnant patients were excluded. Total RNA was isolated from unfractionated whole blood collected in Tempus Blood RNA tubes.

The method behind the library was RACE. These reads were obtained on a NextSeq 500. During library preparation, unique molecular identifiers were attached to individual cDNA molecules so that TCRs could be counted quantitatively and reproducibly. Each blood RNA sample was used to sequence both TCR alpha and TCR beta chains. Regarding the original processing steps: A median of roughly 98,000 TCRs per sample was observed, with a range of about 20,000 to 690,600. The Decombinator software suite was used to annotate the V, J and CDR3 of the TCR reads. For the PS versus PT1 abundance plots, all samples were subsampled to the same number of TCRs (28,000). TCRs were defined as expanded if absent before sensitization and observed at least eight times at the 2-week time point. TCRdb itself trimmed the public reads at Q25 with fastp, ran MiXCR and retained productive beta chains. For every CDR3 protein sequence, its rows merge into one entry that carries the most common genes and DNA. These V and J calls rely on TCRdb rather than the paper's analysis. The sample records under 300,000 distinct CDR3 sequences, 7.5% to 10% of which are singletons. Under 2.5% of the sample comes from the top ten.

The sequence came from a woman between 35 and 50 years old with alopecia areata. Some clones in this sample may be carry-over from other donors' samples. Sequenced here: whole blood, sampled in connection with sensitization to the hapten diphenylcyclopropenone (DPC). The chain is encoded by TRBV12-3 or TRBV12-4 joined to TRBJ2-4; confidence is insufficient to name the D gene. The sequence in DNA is TGTGCCAGCAGCCTCCTGGGGTCCGACAAAAACATTCAGTACTTC. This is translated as CASSLLGSDKNIQYF.